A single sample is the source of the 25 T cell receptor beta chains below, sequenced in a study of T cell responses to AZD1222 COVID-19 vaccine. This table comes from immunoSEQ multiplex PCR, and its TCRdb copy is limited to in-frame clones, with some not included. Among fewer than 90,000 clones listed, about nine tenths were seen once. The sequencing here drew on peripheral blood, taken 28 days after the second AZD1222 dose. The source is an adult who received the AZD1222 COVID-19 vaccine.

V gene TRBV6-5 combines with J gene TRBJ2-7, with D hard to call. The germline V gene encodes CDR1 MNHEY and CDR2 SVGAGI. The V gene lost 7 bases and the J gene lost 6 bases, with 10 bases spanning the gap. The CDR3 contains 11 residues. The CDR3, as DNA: TGTGCCAGCAAGGGTCAAGGCGAGCAGTACTTC. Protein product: CASKGQGEQYF.

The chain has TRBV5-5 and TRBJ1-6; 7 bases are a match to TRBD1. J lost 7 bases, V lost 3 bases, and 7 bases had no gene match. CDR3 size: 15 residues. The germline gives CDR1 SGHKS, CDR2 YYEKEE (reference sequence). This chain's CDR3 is CASSSGTALNSPLHF. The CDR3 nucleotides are TGTGCCAGCAGCTCCGGGACAGCCCTAAATTCACCCCTCCACTTT.

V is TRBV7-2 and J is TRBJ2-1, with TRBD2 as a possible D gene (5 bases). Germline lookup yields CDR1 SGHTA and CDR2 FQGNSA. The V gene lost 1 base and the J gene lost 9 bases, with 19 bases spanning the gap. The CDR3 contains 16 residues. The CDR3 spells CASSLGLDRISGEQFF. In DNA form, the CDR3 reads TGTGCCAGCAGCTTAGGGTTGGATAGGATAAGCGGTGAGCAGTTCTTC.

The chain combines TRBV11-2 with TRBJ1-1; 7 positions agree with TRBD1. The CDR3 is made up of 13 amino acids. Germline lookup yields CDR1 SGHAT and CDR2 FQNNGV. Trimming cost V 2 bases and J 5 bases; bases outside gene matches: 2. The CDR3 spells CASSLSQGTEAFF. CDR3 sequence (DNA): TGTGCCAGCAGCTTATCACAGGGGACTGAAGCTTTCTTT.

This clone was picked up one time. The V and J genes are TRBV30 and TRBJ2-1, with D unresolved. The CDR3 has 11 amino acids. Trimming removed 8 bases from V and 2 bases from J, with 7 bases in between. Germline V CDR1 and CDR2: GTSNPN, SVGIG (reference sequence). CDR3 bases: TGTGCCGTCGAGGCCTACAATGAGCAGTTCTTC. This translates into CAVEAYNEQFF.

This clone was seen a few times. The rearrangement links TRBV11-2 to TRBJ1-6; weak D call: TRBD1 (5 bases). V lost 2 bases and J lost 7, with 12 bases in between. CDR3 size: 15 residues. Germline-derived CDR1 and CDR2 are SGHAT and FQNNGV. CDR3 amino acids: CASSLTRDVNSPLHF. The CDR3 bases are TGTGCCAGCAGCTTAACCCGGGACGTAAATTCACCCCTCCACTTT.

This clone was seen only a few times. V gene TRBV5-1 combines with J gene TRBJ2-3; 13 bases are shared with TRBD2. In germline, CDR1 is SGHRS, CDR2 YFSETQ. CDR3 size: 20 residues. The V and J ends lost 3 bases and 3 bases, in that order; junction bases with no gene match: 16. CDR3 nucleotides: TGCGCCAGCAGCTCCCCTATAACTAGCGGGAGGGTGTCCAGAACAGATACGCAGTATTTT. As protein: CASSSPITSGRVSRTDTQYF.

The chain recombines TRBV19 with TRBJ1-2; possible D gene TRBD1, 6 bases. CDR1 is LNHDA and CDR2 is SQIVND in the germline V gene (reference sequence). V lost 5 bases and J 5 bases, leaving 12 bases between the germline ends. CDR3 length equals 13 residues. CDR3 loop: CASSHQGTYGYTF. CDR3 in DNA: TGTGCCAGTAGTCACCAGGGGACTTATGGCTACACCTTC.

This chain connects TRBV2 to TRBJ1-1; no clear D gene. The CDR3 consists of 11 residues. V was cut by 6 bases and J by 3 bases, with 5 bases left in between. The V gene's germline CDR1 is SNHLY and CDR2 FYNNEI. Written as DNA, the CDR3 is TGTGCCAGCAGCGGATACACTGAAGCTTTCTTT. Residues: CASSGYTEAFF.

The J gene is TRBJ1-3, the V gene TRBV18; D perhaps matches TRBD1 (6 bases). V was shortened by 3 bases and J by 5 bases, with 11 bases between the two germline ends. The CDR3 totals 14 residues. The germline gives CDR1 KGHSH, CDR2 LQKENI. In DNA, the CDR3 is TGTGCCAGCTCACCCGCGGGACAAAGAAACACCATATATTTT. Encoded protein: CASSPAGQRNTIYF.

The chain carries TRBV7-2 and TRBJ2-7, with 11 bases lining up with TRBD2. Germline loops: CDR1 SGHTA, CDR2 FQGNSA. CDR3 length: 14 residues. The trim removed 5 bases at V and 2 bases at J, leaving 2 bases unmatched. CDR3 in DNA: TGTGCCAGCAGCCTTAGCGGGAGGGCCTACGAGCAGTACTTC. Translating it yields CASSLSGRAYEQYF.

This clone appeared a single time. CDR3 DNA sequence: TGTGCCTGGCAGGGACCGAACACCGGGGAGCTGTTTTTT. This sequence encodes CAWQGPNTGELFF. This sequence joins TRBV30 and TRBJ2-2; D tentatively reads TRBD1 or TRBD2 (5 bases each). The V end lost 5 bases, the J end lost 0 bases, and 7 bases lay between the germline ends. Germline CDR1 reads GTSNPN; CDR2 reads SVGIG (reference sequence). There are 13 residues in the CDR3.

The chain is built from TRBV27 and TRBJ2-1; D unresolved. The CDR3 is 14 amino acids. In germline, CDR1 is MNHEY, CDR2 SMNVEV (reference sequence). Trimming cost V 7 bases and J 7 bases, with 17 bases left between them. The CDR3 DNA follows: TGTGCCAGCACCGGTAGTAAGGTGAAGAATGAGCAGTTCTTC. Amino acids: CASTGSKVKNEQFF.

The CDR3 sequence: CASSEVPGSGYGYTF. CDR3 nucleotides: TGTGCCAGCAGTGAAGTCCCCGGGTCAGGCTATGGCTACACCTTC. The J gene is TRBJ1-2, the V gene TRBV2, with no clear D. CDR3 size: 15 residues. The V gene's germline CDR1 is SNHLY and CDR2 FYNNEI. V was clipped by 1 base and J by 4 bases, with 13 bases between them.

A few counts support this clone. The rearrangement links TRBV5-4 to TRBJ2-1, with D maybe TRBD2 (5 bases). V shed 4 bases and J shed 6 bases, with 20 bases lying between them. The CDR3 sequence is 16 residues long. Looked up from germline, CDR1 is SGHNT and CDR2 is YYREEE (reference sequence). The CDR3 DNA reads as TGTGCCAGCAGCATAGATCCTAGCAGGACTCGCAATGAGCAGTTCTTC. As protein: CASSIDPSRTRNEQFF.

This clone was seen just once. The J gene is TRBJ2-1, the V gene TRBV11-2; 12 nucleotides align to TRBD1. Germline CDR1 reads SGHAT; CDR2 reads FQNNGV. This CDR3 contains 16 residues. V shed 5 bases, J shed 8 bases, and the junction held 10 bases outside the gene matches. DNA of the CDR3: TGTGCCAGCAGCCCGGGGACAGGGGGCGCGTTGTATGAGCAGTTCTTC. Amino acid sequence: CASSPGTGGALYEQFF. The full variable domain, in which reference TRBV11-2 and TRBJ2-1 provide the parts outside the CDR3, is EAGVAQSPRYKIIEKRQSVAFWCNPISGHATLYWYQQILGQGPKLLIQFQNNGVVDDSQLPKDRFSAERLKGVDSTLKIQPAKLEDSAVYLCASSPGTGGALYEQFFGPGTRLTVL.

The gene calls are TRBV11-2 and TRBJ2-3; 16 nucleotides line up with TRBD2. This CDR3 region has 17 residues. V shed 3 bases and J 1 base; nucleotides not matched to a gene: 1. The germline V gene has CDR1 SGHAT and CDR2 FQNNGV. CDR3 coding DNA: TGTGCCAGCAGCTTGGGACTAGCGGGAGGGGGCACAGATACGCAGTATTTT. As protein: CASSLGLAGGGTDTQYF. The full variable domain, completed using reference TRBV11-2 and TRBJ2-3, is EAGVAQSPRYKIIEKRQSVAFWCNPISGHATLYWYQQILGQGPKLLIQFQNNGVVDDSQLPKDRFSAERLKGVDSTLKIQPAKLEDSAVYLCASSLGLAGGGTDTQYFGPGTRLTVL.

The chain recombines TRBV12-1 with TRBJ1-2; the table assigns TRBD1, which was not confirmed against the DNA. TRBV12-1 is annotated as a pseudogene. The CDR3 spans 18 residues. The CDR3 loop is CASSFAEGRGDYYMGYTF. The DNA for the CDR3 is TGTGCCAGCAGCTTTGCGGAAGGCAGGGGAGATTACTATATGGGCTACACCTTC.

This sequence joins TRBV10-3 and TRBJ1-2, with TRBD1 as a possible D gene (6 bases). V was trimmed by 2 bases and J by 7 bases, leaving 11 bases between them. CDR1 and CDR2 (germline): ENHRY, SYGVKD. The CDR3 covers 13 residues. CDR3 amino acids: CAISETAGVGYTF. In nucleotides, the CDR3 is TGTGCCATCAGTGAGACGGCAGGGGTTGGCTACACCTTC.

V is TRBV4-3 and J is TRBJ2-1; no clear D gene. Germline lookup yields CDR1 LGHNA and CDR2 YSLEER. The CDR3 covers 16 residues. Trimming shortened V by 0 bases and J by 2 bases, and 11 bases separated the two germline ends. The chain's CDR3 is CASSQDKWVTYNEQFF. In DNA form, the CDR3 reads TGCGCCAGCAGCCAAGATAAATGGGTAACCTACAATGAGCAGTTCTTC.

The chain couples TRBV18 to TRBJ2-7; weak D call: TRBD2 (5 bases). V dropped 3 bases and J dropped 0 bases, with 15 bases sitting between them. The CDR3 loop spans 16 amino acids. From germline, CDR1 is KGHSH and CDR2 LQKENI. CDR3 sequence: CASSPNPRVSSYEQYF. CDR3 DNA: TGTGCCAGCTCACCCAACCCGAGGGTTAGCTCCTACGAGCAGTACTTC. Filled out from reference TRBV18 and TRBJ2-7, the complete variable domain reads NAGVMQNPRHLVRRRGQEARLRCSPMKGHSHVYWYRQLPEEGLKFMVYLQKENIIDESGMPKERFSAEFPKEGPSILRIQQVVRGDSAAYFCASSPNPRVSSYEQYFGPGTRLTVT.

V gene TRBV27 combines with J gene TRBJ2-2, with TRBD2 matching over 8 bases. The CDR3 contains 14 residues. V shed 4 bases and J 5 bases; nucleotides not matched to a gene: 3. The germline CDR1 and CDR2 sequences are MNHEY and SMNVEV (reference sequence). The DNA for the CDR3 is TGTGCCAGCAGTTCCGGGGGGGTGACCGGGGAGCTGTTTTTT. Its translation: CASSSGGVTGELFF.

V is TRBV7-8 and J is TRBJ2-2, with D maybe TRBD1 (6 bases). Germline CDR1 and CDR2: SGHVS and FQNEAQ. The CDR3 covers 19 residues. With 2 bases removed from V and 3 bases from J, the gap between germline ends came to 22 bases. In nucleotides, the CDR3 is TGTGCCAGCAGCTTAATGTTTGGGGGCCAGTCCTGGGACACCGGGGAGCTGTTTTTT. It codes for CASSLMFGGQSWDTGELFF.

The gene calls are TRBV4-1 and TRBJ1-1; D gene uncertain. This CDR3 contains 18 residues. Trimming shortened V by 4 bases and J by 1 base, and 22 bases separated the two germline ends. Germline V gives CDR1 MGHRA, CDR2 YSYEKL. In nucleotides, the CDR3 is TGCGCCAGCAGCCCAACTGGTAATTTTAAAGTAGGGAACACTGAAGCTTTCTTT. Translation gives CASSPTGNFKVGNTEAFF.

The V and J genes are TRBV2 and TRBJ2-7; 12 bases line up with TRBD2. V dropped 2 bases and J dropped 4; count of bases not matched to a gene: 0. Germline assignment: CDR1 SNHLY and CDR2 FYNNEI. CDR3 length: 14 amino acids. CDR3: CASSELAGGYEQYF. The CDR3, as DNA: TGTGCCAGCAGTGAACTAGCGGGAGGGTACGAGCAGTACTTC.